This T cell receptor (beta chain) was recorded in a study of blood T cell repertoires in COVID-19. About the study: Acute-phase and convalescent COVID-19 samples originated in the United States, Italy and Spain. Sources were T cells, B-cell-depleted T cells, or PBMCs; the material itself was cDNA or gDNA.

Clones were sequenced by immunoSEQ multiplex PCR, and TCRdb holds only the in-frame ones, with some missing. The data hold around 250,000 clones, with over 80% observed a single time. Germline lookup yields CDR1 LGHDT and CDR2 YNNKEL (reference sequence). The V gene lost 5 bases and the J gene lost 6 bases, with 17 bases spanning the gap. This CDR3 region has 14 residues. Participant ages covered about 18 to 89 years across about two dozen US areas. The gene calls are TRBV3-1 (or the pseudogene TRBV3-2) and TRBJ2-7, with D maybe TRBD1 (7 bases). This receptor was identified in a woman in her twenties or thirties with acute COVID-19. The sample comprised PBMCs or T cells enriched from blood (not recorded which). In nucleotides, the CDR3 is TGTGCCAGCAGCTTGGAGGGGGCATCGGGCGAGCAGTACTTC. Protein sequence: CASSLEGASGEQYF.